The rows below give T cell receptor beta chains drawn from one sample of a study of T cell changes during pregnancy in multiple sclerosis. Method: immunoSEQ multiplex PCR; TCRdb's copy keeps in-frame clones and lacks some. The sample includes tens of thousands of clones, roughly 91% seen only once; the top ten take around 5.6%. This specimen was CD8+ T cells from peripheral blood mononuclear cells, taken after pregnancy. Receptors were obtained from a female donor in good health, enrolled as a control in a pregnancy study. The CDR3 runs from the conserved cysteine through the conserved F or W. Fields, in order: clone size, J gene, CDR3 length, V gene, D gene, CDR3 DNA, CDR3 protein. A D gene is named only where the DNA matches it firmly. Clone size is given for some rows only: seen once, a few or many times, or a class if the clone is expanded.

NA | TRBJ1-2 | 15 | TRBV7-9 | TRBD1 | TGTGCCAGCAGCTCGGGACAGGGGGCAGACTATGGCTACACCTTC | CASSSGQGADYGYTF
NA | TRBJ1-5 | 14 | TRBV11-2 | NA | TGTGCCAGCAGCTTAGCTTATAGCAATCAGCCCCAGCATTTT | CASSLAYSNQPQHF
once | TRBJ2-7 | 15 | TRBV4-1 | TRBD2 | TGCGCCAGCAGCCAAGCGGCTAGCGGCGCCTACGAGCAGTACTTC | CASSQAASGAYEQYF
once | TRBJ2-3 | 16 | TRBV5-1 | NA | TGCGCCAGCAGGGACTTAGACGGTCCTAGCACAGATACGCAGTATTTT | CASRDLDGPSTDTQYF
NA | TRBJ2-5 | 13 | TRBV6-6 | NA | TGTGCCAGCAGCAATCGACTGGTGGAGACCCAGTACTTC | CASSNRLVETQYF
NA | TRBJ1-1 | 13 | TRBV9 | NA | TGTGCCAGCAGTCCGGCGGAGAACACTGAAGCTTTCTTT | CASSPAENTEAFF
NA | TRBJ2-2 | 15 | TRBV18 | NA | TGTGCCAGCTCACCACCGGCAGGGCACACCGGGGAGCTGTTTTTT | CASSPPAGHTGELFF
NA | TRBJ2-1 | 13 | TRBV4-2 | NA | TGTGCCAGCAGCCAAGATCACCAGTCGGAGCAGTTCTTC | CASSQDHQSEQFF
NA | TRBJ2-7 | 15 | TRBV19 | NA | TGTGCCAGTAGTATTGGGACATTAAGCTCCTACGAGCAGTACTTC | CASSIGTLSSYEQYF
NA | TRBJ2-7 | 14 | TRBV18 | NA | TGTGCCAGCTCACCACCCACAGGGTACGAGGAGCAGTACTTC | CASSPPTGYEEQYF
NA | TRBJ1-5 | 14 | TRBV10-3 | NA | TGTGCCATCAGTGAAGGAGGGACCAATCAGCCCCAGCATTTT | CAISEGGTNQPQHF
NA | TRBJ2-2 | 15 | TRBV19 | NA | TGTGCCAGTAGTGCCTCCGGGGGGACACCCGGGGAGCTGTTTTTT | CASSASGGTPGELFF
NA | TRBJ1-5 | 13 | TRBV6-6 | NA | TGTGCCAGCAGCATACAGGGCGTTGAGCCCCAGCATTTT | CASSIQGVEPQHF
once | TRBJ1-2 | 12 | TRBV7-8 | NA | TGTGCCAGCTCAGGACTGAACTATGGCTACACCTTC | CASSGLNYGYTF
NA | TRBJ2-5 | 18 | TRBV4-1 | TRBD2 | TGCGCCAGCAGCCAAGATAGGCTAGCGGGGGGGACTCAAGAGACCCAGTACTTC | CASSQDRLAGGTQETQYF
NA | TRBJ2-2 | 17 | TRBV4-2 | NA | TGTGCCAGCAGCCAAGAAGGCGGGGGCTACCAAACCGGGGAGCTGTTTTTT | CASSQEGGGYQTGELFF
NA | TRBJ2-5 | 13 | TRBV7-3 | NA | TGTGCCAGCAGCCCCGAGGGGAGGGAGACCCAGTACTTC | CASSPEGRETQYF
few | TRBJ1-2 | 15 | TRBV12-5 | NA | TGTGCTAGTGGTTTTCCCGCTCCACGGGGGAATGGCTACACCTTC | CASGFPAPRGNGYTF
NA | TRBJ1-1 | 16 | TRBV19 | NA | TGTGCCAGTAGTCTTTGGACAGAGAGCCTGAACACTGAAGCTTTCTTT | CASSLWTESLNTEAFF
once | TRBJ2-7 | 12 | TRBV7-9 | NA | TGTGCCAGCAGCTTAGCTGAGGGTCAGCAGTACTTC | CASSLAEGQQYF
NA | TRBJ2-1 | 14 | TRBV6-1 | NA | TGTGCCAGCAGGCAGAGGGGGGGTCCTAATGAGCAGTTCTTC | CASRQRGGPNEQFF
NA | TRBJ2-7 | 14 | TRBV18 | TRBD1 | TGTGCCAGCTCACCCCCGGGACAGCTCTACGAGCAGTACTTC | CASSPPGQLYEQYF
NA | TRBJ1-5 | 12 | TRBV2 | TRBD1 | TGTGCCAGCAGCGACAGGGCCCAGCCCCAGCATTTT | CASSDRAQPQHF
NA | TRBJ1-2 | 14 | TRBV6-5 | NA | TGTGCCAGCAGCCCCCCGGGAACTAACTATGGCTACACCTTC | CASSPPGTNYGYTF
NA | TRBJ1-5 | 14 | TRBV9 | NA | TGTGCCGGCAGCGAGTCAGGTAGCAATCAGCCCCAGCATTTT | CAGSESGSNQPQHF
NA | TRBJ2-5 | 16 | TRBV2 | TRBD2 | TGTGCCAGCAATGCCGGGACTAGCGGGGGGCGCGAGACCCAGTACTTC | CASNAGTSGGRETQYF
NA | TRBJ1-2 | 14 | TRBV2 | NA | TGTGCCAGCATCCTGACTGCGGGGAACTATGGCTACACCTTC | CASILTAGNYGYTF
NA | TRBJ2-1 | 15 | TRBV7-8 | NA | TGTGCCAGCAGCTTGACAGCCGGTGGGTTAGGGGAGCAGTTCTTC | CASSLTAGGLGEQFF
NA | TRBJ2-7 | 11 | TRBV6-5 | NA | TGTGCCAGCGGAGTTATCTACGAGCAGTACTTC | CASGVIYEQYF
NA | TRBJ1-5 | 14 | TRBV28 | TRBD1 | TGTGCCAGCAGGCCCGGGACAGGGGGACAGCCCCAGCATTTT | CASRPGTGGQPQHF
NA | TRBJ1-4 | 16 | TRBV5-4 | NA | TGTGCCAGCAGCTTGAATTGGTTGTCTGCCCGGGGAAAACTGTTTTTT | CASSLNWLSARGKLFF
NA | TRBJ1-5 | 14 | TRBV27 | TRBD1 | TGTGCCAGCAGTGACAGGGGAATTAATCAGCCCCAGCATTTT | CASSDRGINQPQHF
NA | TRBJ1-2 | 10 | TRBV19 | NA | TGTGCCAGTAGCTCTTATGGCTACACCTTC | CASSSYGYTF
once | TRBJ1-2 | 14 | TRBV30 | TRBD1 | TGTGCCTGGTCCGGGACAGGCGGGAACTATGGCTACACCTTC | CAWSGTGGNYGYTF
NA | TRBJ2-7 | 15 | TRBV9 | TRBD2 | TGTGCCAGCAGCGTAGGGAGCGGGGCTGCCTACGAGCAGTACTTC | CASSVGSGAAYEQYF
NA | TRBJ1-2 | 16 | TRBV4-1 | NA | TGCGCCAGCAGCCAAGCGGCAAATCGGGAAACCTATGGCTACACCTTC | CASSQAANRETYGYTF
NA | TRBJ1-5 | 15 | TRBV6-6 | NA | TGTGCCAGCAGCCCTAGGGGGGGGAGCAATCAGCCCCAGCATTTT | CASSPRGGSNQPQHF
NA | TRBJ1-2 | 14 | TRBV7-9 | NA | TGTGCCAGCAGCTTAGGCTACAGGGTGGATGGCTACACCTTC | CASSLGYRVDGYTF
NA | TRBJ1-4 | 15 | TRBV5-1 | NA | TGCGCCAGCAGCTTGGAAGGACAGTCTAATGAAAAACTGTTTTTT | CASSLEGQSNEKLFF
NA | TRBJ1-1 | 13 | TRBV12-5 | NA | TGTGCTAGTGGGGAGGGGCCGAACACTGAAGCTTTCTTT | CASGEGPNTEAFF
NA | TRBJ2-2 | 15 | TRBV6-6 | TRBD2 | TGTGCCACCCGAATAACGGGGGGGCCCACCGGGGAGCTGTTTTTT | CATRITGGPTGELFF
NA | TRBJ1-3 | 14 | TRBV5-1 | TRBD1 | TGCGCCAGCAGCCCCGGGACAGGGGTGGACACCATATATTTT | CASSPGTGVDTIYF
NA | TRBJ2-7 | 12 | TRBV27 | NA | TGTGCCAGCAGTTTACTGGGGGGCGAGCAGTACTTC | CASSLLGGEQYF
NA | TRBJ2-3 | 14 | TRBV11-3 | TRBD2 | TGTGTCAGCAGCTTGGGAGGGCCAACAGATACGCAGTATTTT | CVSSLGGPTDTQYF
NA | TRBJ2-3 | 16 | TRBV5-1 | TRBD2 | TGCGCCAGCAGCTTACGGACTAGCGGGGGCACAGATACGCAGTATTTT | CASSLRTSGGTDTQYF
NA | TRBJ1-2 | 13 | TRBV4-3 | NA | TGCGCCAGCAGCCAAGATAAGCGATATGGCTACACCTTC | CASSQDKRYGYTF
NA | TRBJ2-7 | 14 | TRBV5-1 | TRBD1 | TGCGCCAGCAGGGGGACAGTTCATCACTACGAGCAGTACTTC | CASRGTVHHYEQYF
once | TRBJ2-1 | 12 | TRBV14 | TRBD1 | TGTGCCAGTGGGACAGGGGCGAATGAGCAGTTCTTC | CASGTGANEQFF
NA | TRBJ2-1 | 16 | TRBV7-2 | TRBD2 | TGTGCCAGCAGCTTGAACGGACTAGCGGGGGGGAATGAGCAGTTCTTC | CASSLNGLAGGNEQFF
NA | TRBJ2-7 | 15 | TRBV21-1 | NA | TGTGCCAGCAGCAAAAGCGGGGGTAGCTCCTACGAGCAGTACTTC | CASSKSGGSSYEQYF
NA | TRBJ2-2 | 14 | TRBV27 | TRBD2 | TGTGCCAGCAGTTTAATCGGGGGGACCGGGGAGCTGTTTTTT | CASSLIGGTGELFF
once | TRBJ1-5 | 13 | TRBV4-2 | NA | TGTGCCAGCAGCCACACCCTAAATCAGCCCCAGCATTTT | CASSHTLNQPQHF
NA | TRBJ1-4 | 15 | TRBV4-3 | NA | TGCGCCAGCAGCCAAGAGGGGCAGTCGGGTGAAAAACTGTTTTTT | CASSQEGQSGEKLFF
NA | TRBJ2-3 | 18 | TRBV14 | TRBD2 | TGTGCCAGCAGCCAAGGAAAGGCTAGCGGGGGGCTTACAGATACGCAGTATTTT | CASSQGKASGGLTDTQYF